This T cell receptor beta chain was captured by sequencing in a study of blood T cell repertoires in COVID-19. Overall study: The United States, Italy and Spain provided the acute and convalescent COVID-19 samples. Sample material is recorded as cDNA or gDNA derived from T cells, B-cell-depleted T cells, or PBMCs.

Authors' data handling: Nucleated cell counts were estimated from reference gene primer amplification. Data came from immunoSEQ multiplex PCR; TCRdb stores just in-frame clones and leaves some out. D and trimming come from the DNA, and the V and J calls and clone size come from that table. The repertoire holds 99,000 or so clones, around 74% seen once, with roughly 21% in the top ten. This clone was detected a few times. The germline CDR1 and CDR2 sequences are MDHEN and SYDVKM. The CDR3 sequence is 15 residues long. V lost 4 bases, J lost 3 bases, and 9 bases stayed unmatched. The chain joins TRBV28 to TRBJ2-7; 7 bases fit TRBD1. Sequenced input: peripheral blood. The sequence was collected from a woman aged 70-85 years with acute or convalescent COVID-19. CDR3 nucleotides: TGTGCCAGCAGTTCCACAGGGGCGAGGGGCTACGAGCAGTACTTC. This codes for CASSSTGARGYEQYF.